This record looks at one T cell receptor (beta chain) sequence and its context. The antigen is not known. This likely comes from a read error, as the CDR3 has no conserved phenylalanine or tryptophan at its end. The limits of the CDR3 on the DNA are not certain, so only TCRdb's listed CDR3 is given. The sample comes from a study of Graves' ophthalmopathy and Graves' hyperthyroidism. Study-wide results and limits: A model built from 13 signatures distinguished ophthalmopathy from stable hyperthyroidism with 87.88% sensitivity and around 78% specificity. In predicting ophthalmopathy progression, the model reached approximately 70% sensitivity and 72% to 85% specificity.

CDR1 and CDR2 from the germline V gene are SNHLY and FYNNEI. The CDR3 length is 10 residues, termini included. Amplified TCR beta CDR3 regions were obtained using RNA transcripts as template. Following a first-round RT-PCR that used HTBI primers, a second-round multiplex PCR was carried out. MiXCR, run by TCRdb on the multiplex PCR reads, gives a single entry per CDR3 protein. The repertoire has about 1.1 million distinct CDR3 sequences, 36% of them found once; the top ten carry 11%. The authors enrolled newly diagnosed hyperthyroidism patients aged 18 to 65 with under 2 months' duration. Other autoimmune diseases, uncontrolled infections, pregnancy or lactation excluded patients from enrollment.

This receptor was taken from an adult man with Graves' hyperthyroidism. Material for sequencing was peripheral blood or thyroid tissue (not recorded which). The chain combines TRBV2 with TRBJ2-2; TRBD1 is the table's D call, not checked against the DNA. This CDR3 is CASKDRGLMN.